Each of the 9 T cell receptor beta chains below was sequenced from the same sample in a study of blood T cell repertoires in COVID-19. The repertoire was sequenced with immunoSEQ multiplex PCR; TCRdb's copy has only in-frame clones and lacks some. The sample has about 120,000 clones; 78% are singletons. The source material was peripheral blood. The receptors shown here come from a man in his 70s with acute or convalescent COVID-19.

V and J are TRBV2 and TRBJ1-2; D ambiguous. The germline V gene encodes CDR1 SNHLY and CDR2 FYNNEI. V shed 5 bases and J shed 7 bases, with 20 bases lying between them. The CDR3 loop spans 15 amino acids. CDR3 amino acids: CASSIRKIAPFGYTF. For the CDR3, the DNA is TGTGCCAGCAGTATTCGGAAGATAGCTCCTTTTGGCTACACCTTC.

The V and J genes are TRBV6-5 and TRBJ2-3; 10 nucleotides line up with TRBD2. The V gene end was trimmed by 6 bases and the J gene end by 4 bases; junction bases not matched to a gene: 7. CDR3 length: 15 residues. CDR1 and CDR2 from the germline V gene are MNHEY and SVGAGI. The CDR3 nucleotides read TGTGCCAGCAGCATCAGCGGGGGGGCCTCAGATACGCAGTATTTT. Amino acid sequence: CASSISGGASDTQYF.

The chain has TRBV7-2 and TRBJ2-4; perhaps TRBD1 as D (6 bases). From germline, CDR1 is SGHTA and CDR2 FQGNSA. There are 15 residues in the CDR3. With 3 bases removed from V and 8 bases from J, the gap between germline ends came to 17 bases. The CDR3 bases are TGTGCCAGCAGCTTCTTGGGGGACCCAGGGGACATTCAGTACTTC. This codes for CASSFLGDPGDIQYF.

The CDR3 DNA follows: TGTGCCAGCAGCCAAGTCAGGGGTTATTCACCCCTCCACTTT. Translated, it gives CASSQVRGYSPLHF. J is TRBJ1-6 and V is TRBV3-1 (or the pseudogene TRBV3-2), with D possibly being TRBD1 (6 bases). The length of the CDR3 is 14 residues. V was trimmed by 1 base and J by 8 bases, leaving 9 bases between them. CDR1 LGHDT and CDR2 YNNKEL come from the germline V gene (reference sequence).

The genes are TRBV6-2 or TRBV6-3 and TRBJ1-2; no reliable D call. The CDR3 is made up of 15 amino acids. Germline CDR1 reads MNHEY; CDR2 reads SVGEGT. V gave up 0 bases and J gave up 1 base, with 9 bases separating them. CDR3 bases: TGTGCCAGCAGTTACTCGAGACTCATTAACTATGGCTACACCTTC. This codes for CASSYSRLINYGYTF.

The chain uses TRBV19 and TRBJ2-3, with TRBD2 matching over 8 bases. The J segment lost 4 bases and the V segment lost 6 bases, leaving 15 bases of the junction unmatched. The CDR3 loop spans 17 amino acids. Germline V CDR1 and CDR2: LNHDA, SQIVND (reference sequence). DNA of the CDR3: TGTGCCAGTAGCCAGCCGGGGGGGATGTGGGTCGCAGATACGCAGTATTTT. This codes for CASSQPGGMWVADTQYF.

The chain links TRBV12-5 to TRBJ2-1; 7 bases line up with TRBD1. This CDR3 spans 14 amino acids. From germline, CDR1 is LGHNT and CDR2 FRNRAP. With V trimmed by 4 bases and J by 4 bases, 4 bases remained unmatched. CDR3 sequence (DNA): TGTGCTAGTGGTTCCGGACAGGAATACAATGAGCAGTTCTTC. Protein: CASGSGQEYNEQFF. Full variable domain (rest looked up from reference TRBV12-5 and TRBJ2-1): DARVTQTPRHKVTEMGQEVTMRCQPILGHNTVFWYRQTMMQGLELLAYFRNRAPLDDSGMPKDRFSAEMPDATLATLKIQPSEPRDSAVYFCASGSGQEYNEQFFGPGTRLTVL.

V usage is TRBV11-2 and J usage is TRBJ1-2; D perhaps matches TRBD1 (5 bases). Trimming removed 1 base from V and 5 bases from J, with 14 bases in between. The CDR3 extends over 15 amino acids. From germline, CDR1 is SGHAT and CDR2 FQNNGV. Written as DNA, the CDR3 is TGTGCCAGCAGCTTAGGTTCGTCAGGGTCATATGGCTACACCTTC. As protein: CASSLGSSGSYGYTF.

This clone has just a few counts. The gene calls are TRBV5-1 and TRBJ1-1, with 8 bases that match TRBD1. Germline-derived CDR1 and CDR2 are SGHRS and YFSETQ. This CDR3 is built from 13 residues. V shed 4 bases and J 5 bases; nucleotides not matched to a gene: 4. DNA for the CDR3: TGCGCCAGCAGCCCGAACAGGGGGACTGAAGCTTTCTTT. It specifies CASSPNRGTEAFF.